Shown below are 10 T cell receptor beta chains from a single sample sequenced in a study of blood T cells in healthy people across ages. For the second PCR, which ran for about 6 to 11 cycles, a sample-barcoded 5' primer and a J-beta primer mix were used. TCRdb re-called the 5' RACE reads with MiXCR, one entry per CDR3 protein. This repertoire shows some 930,000 distinct CDR3 sequences, under 35% found once; its top ten account for about 10%. These data also formed part of another study, on T cells of mothers and their children.

The specimen was blood. The source is a woman aged 40 to 50 in good health.

The chain is built from TRBV7-9 and TRBJ1-5; maybe TRBD1 (6 bases). Germline loops: CDR1 SEHNR, CDR2 FQNEAQ (reference sequence). CDR3 length: 16 residues. V was clipped by 6 bases and J by 0 bases, with 15 bases between them. The CDR3 region has the DNA TGTGCCAGCAGTTCTTCCCAGGACAGTAGCAATCAGCCCCAGCATTTT. The encoded protein is CASSSSQDSSNQPQHF.

The rearrangement joins TRBV7-3 to TRBJ2-1; the D gene is possibly TRBD1 (5 bases). V was cut by 7 bases and J by 15 bases, with 22 bases left in between. Looked up from germline, CDR1 is SGHTA and CDR2 is FQGTGA. This CDR3 has 13 amino acids. The CDR3: CASTPHPQGLMFF. The CDR3 DNA sequence: TGTGCCAGCACCCCACACCCCCAGGGCCTTATGTTCTTC.

The V and J genes are TRBV12-3 or TRBV12-4 and TRBJ1-1, with D possibly being TRBD1 (6 bases). The CDR3 length is 12 residues. V lost 5 bases and J lost 8, with 12 bases in between. DNA of the CDR3: TGTGCCAGCAGTGGCTCCACAGGGGAAGCTTTCTTT. Amino acid sequence: CASSGSTGEAFF.

In its sample, this clonotype was seen many times. The gene calls are TRBV5-1 and TRBJ2-7; 7 nucleotides agree with TRBD1. V gave up 4 bases and J gave up 3 bases; unmatched junction bases: 4. Looked up from germline, CDR1 is SGHRS and CDR2 is YFSETQ. The CDR3 is made up of 13 amino acids. The CDR3 DNA is TGCGCCAGCAGCATCCGGGACAGCTACGAGCAGTACTTC. Translation: CASSIRDSYEQYF.

The chain links TRBV4-2 to TRBJ2-7, with TRBD1 identical over 10 bases. The CDR3 loop spans 18 amino acids. Germline CDR1 LGHNA, CDR2 YNFKEQ. Germline trimming cut 0 bases from V and 4 bases from J; bases unmatched to any gene: 12. The CDR3, as DNA: TGTGCCAGCAGCCAAGATGCCCCGGGACAGGGGTATCGGTACGAGCAGTACTTC. Translated: CASSQDAPGQGYRYEQYF.

This clonotype was detected a few times. The chain uses TRBV7-9 and TRBJ2-1, with a tentative D call TRBD1 (6 bases). Germline V lookup: CDR1 SEHNR, CDR2 FQNEAQ (reference sequence). Trimming removed 2 bases from V and 1 base from J, with 18 bases in between. CDR3 length: 18 amino acids. The CDR3 DNA is TGTGCCAGCAGCTTATTGGATCCCTCGAGGGGGTCCTACAATGAGCAGTTCTTC. The encoded protein is CASSLLDPSRGSYNEQFF.

The chain links TRBV3-1 to TRBJ1-1, with D unresolved. Germline values: CDR1 LGHDT, CDR2 YNNKEL (reference sequence). Deletions cut 1 base from V and 4 bases from J, with 7 bases between. The CDR3 runs 13 residues. The chain's CDR3 is CASSQVEATEAFF. DNA for the CDR3: TGTGCCAGCAGCCAAGTGGAAGCCACTGAAGCTTTCTTT.

The CDR3 is CASSQTRQGTNEKLFF. Here the CDR3 DNA reads TGCGCCAGCAGCCAAACTCGACAGGGCACTAATGAAAAACTGTTTTTT. V and J are TRBV4-1 and TRBJ1-4, with 7 bases lining up with TRBD1. CDR3 length equals 16 residues. Trimming cost V 2 bases and J 2 bases; bases outside gene matches: 5. Germline V gene sequence: CDR1 MGHRA, CDR2 YSYEKL.

A few counts support this clonotype. V and J are TRBV5-1 and TRBJ1-2; D perhaps matches TRBD1 (6 bases). Germline CDR1 SGHRS, CDR2 YFSETQ. V dropped 3 bases and J dropped 5 bases, with 17 bases sitting between them. This CDR3 contains 15 residues. The chain's CDR3 is CASSSLSTGEYGYTF. The DNA of the CDR3 is TGCGCCAGCAGCTCCCTTTCGACAGGCGAGTATGGCTACACCTTC.

At least ten counts were recorded for this clonotype. The V and J genes are TRBV27 and TRBJ2-7, with D unresolved. CDR1 MNHEY and CDR2 SMNVEV come from the germline V gene (reference sequence). CDR3 size: 14 residues. Trimming cost V 6 bases and J 3 bases, with 15 bases left between them. The CDR3 loop is CASSPREGIYEQYF. The DNA for the CDR3 is TGTGCCAGCAGCCCCCGCGAAGGAATCTACGAGCAGTACTTC.